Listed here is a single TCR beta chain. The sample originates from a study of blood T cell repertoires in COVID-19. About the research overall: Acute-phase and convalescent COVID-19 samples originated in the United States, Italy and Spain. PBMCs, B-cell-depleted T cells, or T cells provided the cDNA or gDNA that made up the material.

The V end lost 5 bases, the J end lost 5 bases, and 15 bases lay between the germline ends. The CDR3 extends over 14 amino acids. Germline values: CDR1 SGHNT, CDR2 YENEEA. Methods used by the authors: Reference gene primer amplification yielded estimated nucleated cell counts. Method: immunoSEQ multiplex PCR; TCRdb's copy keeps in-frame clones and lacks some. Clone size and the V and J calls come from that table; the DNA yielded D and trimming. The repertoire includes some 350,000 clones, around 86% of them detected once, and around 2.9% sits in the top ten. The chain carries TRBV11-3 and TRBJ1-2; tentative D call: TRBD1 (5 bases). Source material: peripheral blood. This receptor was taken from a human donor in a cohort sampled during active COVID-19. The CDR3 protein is CASSRRQPTYGYTF. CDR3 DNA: TGTGCCAGCAGCCGCCGACAGCCAACATATGGCTACACCTTC.